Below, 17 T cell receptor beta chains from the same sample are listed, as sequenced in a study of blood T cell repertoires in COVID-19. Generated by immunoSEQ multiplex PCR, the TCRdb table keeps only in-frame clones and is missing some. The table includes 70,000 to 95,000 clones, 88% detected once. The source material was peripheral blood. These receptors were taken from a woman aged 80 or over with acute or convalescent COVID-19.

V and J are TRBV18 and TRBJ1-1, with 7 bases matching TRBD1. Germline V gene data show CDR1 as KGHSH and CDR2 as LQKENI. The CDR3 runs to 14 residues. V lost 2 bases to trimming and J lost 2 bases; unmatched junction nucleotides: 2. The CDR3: CASSPVGGNTEAFF. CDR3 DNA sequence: TGTGCCAGCTCACCAGTAGGGGGCAACACTGAAGCTTTCTTT. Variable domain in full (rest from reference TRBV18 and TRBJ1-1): NAGVMQNPRHLVRRRGQEARLRCSPMKGHSHVYWYRQLPEEGLKFMVYLQKENIIDESGMPKERFSAEFPKEGPSILRIQQVVRGDSAAYFCASSPVGGNTEAFFGQGTRLTVV.

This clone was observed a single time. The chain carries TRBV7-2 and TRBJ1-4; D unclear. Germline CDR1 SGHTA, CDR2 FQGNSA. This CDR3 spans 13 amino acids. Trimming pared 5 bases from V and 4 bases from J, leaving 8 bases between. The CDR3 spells CASSQDINEKLFF. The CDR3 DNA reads TGTGCCAGCAGCCAAGACATTAATGAAAAACTGTTTTTT. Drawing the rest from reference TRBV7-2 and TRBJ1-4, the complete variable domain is GAGVSQSPSNKVTEKGKDVELRCDPISGHTALYWYRQSLGQGLEFLIYFQGNSAPDKSGLPSDRFSAERTGGSVSTLTIQRTQQEDSAVYLCASSQDINEKLFFGSGTQLSVL.

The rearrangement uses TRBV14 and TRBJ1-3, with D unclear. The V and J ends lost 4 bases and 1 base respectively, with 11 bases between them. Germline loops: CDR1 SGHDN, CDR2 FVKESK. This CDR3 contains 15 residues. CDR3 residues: CASSPRLRSGNTIYF. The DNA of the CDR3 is TGTGCCAGCAGCCCCCGCCTCAGGTCTGGAAACACCATATATTTT. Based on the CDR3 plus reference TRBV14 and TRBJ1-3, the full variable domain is EAGVTQFPSHSVIEKGQTVTLRCDPISGHDNLYWYRRVMGKEIKFLLHFVKESKQDESGMPNNRFLAERTGGTYSTLKVQPAELEDSGVYFCASSPRLRSGNTIYFGEGSWLTVV.

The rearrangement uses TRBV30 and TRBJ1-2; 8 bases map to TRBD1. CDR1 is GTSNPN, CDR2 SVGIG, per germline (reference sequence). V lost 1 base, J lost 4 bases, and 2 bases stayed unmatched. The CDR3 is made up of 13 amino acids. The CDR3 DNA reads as TGTGCCTGGAGTGGGACAGGGCCCTATGGCTACACCTTC. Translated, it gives CAWSGTGPYGYTF. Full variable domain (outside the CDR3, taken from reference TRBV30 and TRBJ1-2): SQTIHQWPATLVQPVGSPLSLECTVEGTSNPNLYWYRQAAGRGLQLLFYSVGIGQISSEVPQNLSASRPQDRQFILSSKKLLLSDSGFYLCAWSGTGPYGYTFGSGTRLTVV.

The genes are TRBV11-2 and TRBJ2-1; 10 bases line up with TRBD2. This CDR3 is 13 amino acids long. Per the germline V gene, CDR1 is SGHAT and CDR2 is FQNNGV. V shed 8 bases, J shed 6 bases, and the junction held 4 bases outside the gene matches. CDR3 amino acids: CASGSGRANEQFF. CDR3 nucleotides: TGTGCCAGCGGAAGCGGGAGGGCCAATGAGCAGTTCTTC.

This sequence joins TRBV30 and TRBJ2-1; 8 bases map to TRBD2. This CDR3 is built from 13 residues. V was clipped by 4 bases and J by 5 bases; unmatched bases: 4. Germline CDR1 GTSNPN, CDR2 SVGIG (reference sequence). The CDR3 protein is CAWNGRGHNEQFF. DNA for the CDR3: TGTGCCTGGAACGGGAGGGGACACAATGAGCAGTTCTTC.

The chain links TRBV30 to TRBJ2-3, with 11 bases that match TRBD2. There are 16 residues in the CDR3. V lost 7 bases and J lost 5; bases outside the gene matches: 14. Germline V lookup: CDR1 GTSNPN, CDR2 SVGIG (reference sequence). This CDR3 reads CAYTAVSGRAGDTQYF. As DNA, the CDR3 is TGTGCCTACACAGCCGTTAGCGGGAGGGCTGGAGATACGCAGTATTTT. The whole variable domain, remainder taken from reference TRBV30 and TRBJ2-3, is SQTIHQWPATLVQPVGSPLSLECTVEGTSNPNLYWYRQAAGRGLQLLFYSVGIGQISSEVPQNLSASRPQDRQFILSSKKLLLSDSGFYLCAYTAVSGRAGDTQYFGPGTRLTVL.

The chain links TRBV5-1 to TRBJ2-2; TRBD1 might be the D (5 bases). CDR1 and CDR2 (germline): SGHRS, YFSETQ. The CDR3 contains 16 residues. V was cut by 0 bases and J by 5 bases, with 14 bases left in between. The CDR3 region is CASSLDPRVVTGELFF. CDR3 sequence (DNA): TGCGCCAGCAGCTTGGACCCCAGGGTAGTTACCGGGGAGCTGTTTTTT.

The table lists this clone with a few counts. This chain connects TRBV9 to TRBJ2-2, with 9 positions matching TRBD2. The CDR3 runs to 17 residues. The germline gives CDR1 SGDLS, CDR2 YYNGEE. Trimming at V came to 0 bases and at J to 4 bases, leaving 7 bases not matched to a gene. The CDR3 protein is CASSVADGRGGTGELFF. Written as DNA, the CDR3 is TGTGCCAGCAGCGTAGCTGACGGGCGGGGGGGCACCGGGGAGCTGTTTTTT.

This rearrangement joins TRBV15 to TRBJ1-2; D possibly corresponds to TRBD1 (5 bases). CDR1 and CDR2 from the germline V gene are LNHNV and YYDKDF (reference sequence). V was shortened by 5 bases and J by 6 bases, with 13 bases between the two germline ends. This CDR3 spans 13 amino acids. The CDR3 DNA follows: TGTGCCACCAGCGAAGTGGACAAGGATGGCTACACCTTC. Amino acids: CATSEVDKDGYTF. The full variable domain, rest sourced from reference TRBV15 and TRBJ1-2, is DAMVIQNPRYQVTQFGKPVTLSCSQTLNHNVMYWYQQKSSQAPKLLFHYYDKDFNNEADTPDNFQSRRPNTSFCFLDIRSPGLGDTAMYLCATSEVDKDGYTFGSGTRLTVV.

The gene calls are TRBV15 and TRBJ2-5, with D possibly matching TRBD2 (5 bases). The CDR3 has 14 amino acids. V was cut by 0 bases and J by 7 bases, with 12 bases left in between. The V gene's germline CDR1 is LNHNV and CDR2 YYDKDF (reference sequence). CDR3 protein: CATSRDPPEVTQYF. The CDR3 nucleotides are TGTGCCACCAGCAGAGACCCCCCGGAGGTGACCCAGTACTTC.

The CDR3 DNA reads as TGTGCCAGTAGTATCTCTAGCGGGGGCCTTGGGGATACGCAGTATTTT. This translates into CASSISSGGLGDTQYF. This chain links TRBV19 with TRBJ2-3; TRBD2 matches 10 bases. Losses at the gene ends were 3 bases for V and 6 bases for J; bases not matched to a gene: 9. Germline loops: CDR1 LNHDA, CDR2 SQIVND (reference sequence). The CDR3 length is 16 residues.

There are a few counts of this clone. Here the CDR3 DNA reads TGTGCCAGCAGGCTGGACACTTACAATGAGCAGTTCTTC. This translates into CASRLDTYNEQFF. V and J are TRBV12-3 or TRBV12-4 and TRBJ2-1, with D maybe TRBD1 (5 bases). The CDR3 totals 13 residues. V lost 6 bases, J lost 4 bases, and 10 bases lay in between.

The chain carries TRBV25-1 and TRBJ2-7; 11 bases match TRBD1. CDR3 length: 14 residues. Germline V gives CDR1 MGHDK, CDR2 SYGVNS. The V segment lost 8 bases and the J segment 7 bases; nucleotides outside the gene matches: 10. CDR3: CASGAGQGAWEQYF. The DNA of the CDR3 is TGTGCCAGCGGAGCCGGACAGGGGGCATGGGAGCAGTACTTC.

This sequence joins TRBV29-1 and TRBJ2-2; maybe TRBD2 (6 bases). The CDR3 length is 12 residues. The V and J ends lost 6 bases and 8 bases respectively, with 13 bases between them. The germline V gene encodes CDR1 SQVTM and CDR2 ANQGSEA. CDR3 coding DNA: TGCAGCGTACCGGGACTTATGGGGGAGCTGTTTTTT. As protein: CSVPGLMGELFF.

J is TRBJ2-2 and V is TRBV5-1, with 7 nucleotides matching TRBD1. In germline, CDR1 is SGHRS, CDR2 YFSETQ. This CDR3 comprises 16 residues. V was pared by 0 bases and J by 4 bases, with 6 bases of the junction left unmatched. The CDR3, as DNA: TGCGCCAGCAGCTTGGCCTCGCCAGGGGGCACCGGGGAGCTGTTTTTT. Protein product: CASSLASPGGTGELFF. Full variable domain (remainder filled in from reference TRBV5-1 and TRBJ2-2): KAGVTQTPRYLIKTRGQQVTLSCSPISGHRSVSWYQQTPGQGLQFLFEYFSETQRNKGNFPGRFSGRQFSNSRSEMNVSTLELGDSALYLCASSLASPGGTGELFFGEGSRLTVL.

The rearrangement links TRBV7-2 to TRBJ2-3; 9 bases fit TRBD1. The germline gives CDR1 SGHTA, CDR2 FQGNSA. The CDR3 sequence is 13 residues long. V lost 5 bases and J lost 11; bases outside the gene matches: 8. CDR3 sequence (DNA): TGTGCCAGCAGCAGGGACAGGGATCCATGGCAGTATTTT. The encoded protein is CASSRDRDPWQYF.